The 24 T cell receptor beta chains listed next were all sequenced from one sample in a study of cytomegalovirus exposure and HLA in healthy donors. With 60 Vbeta and 13 Jbeta primers, the PCR was carried out. TCRdb's table, derived via immunoSEQ multiplex PCR, lists solely in-frame clones and lacks some. Altogether 180,000 or so clones are present, roughly 85% being singletons, with the ten largest covering approximately 8.5%. The specimen was PBMCs. These receptors all stem from a man between 18 and 35 years old in good health and CMV-seropositive.

The genes are TRBV5-4 and TRBJ2-1, with D perhaps TRBD1 (5 bases). This CDR3 contains 15 residues. V lost 4 bases and J lost 6, with 17 bases in between. Looked up from germline, CDR1 is SGHNT and CDR2 is YYREEE (reference sequence). CDR3 loop: CASSPGSQGANEQFF. DNA for the CDR3: TGTGCCAGCAGCCCCGGGTCCCAAGGGGCCAATGAGCAGTTCTTC.

This clone was observed a few times. The rearrangement joins TRBV6-1 to TRBJ1-1, with no clear D. CDR1 and CDR2 (germline): MNHNS, SASEGT. This CDR3 spans 14 amino acids. Trimming shortened V by 2 bases and J by 4 bases, and 11 bases separated the two germline ends. The CDR3 spells CASSERVGSTEAFF. The DNA for the CDR3 is TGTGCCAGCAGTGAAAGAGTCGGGAGCACTGAAGCTTTCTTT.

This clone was picked up one time. This chain links TRBV11-2 with TRBJ2-1; tentative D call: TRBD1 (6 bases). The CDR3 spans 15 residues. Germline-derived CDR1 and CDR2 are SGHAT and FQNNGV. Trimming shortened V by 5 bases and J by 4 bases, and 15 bases separated the two germline ends. The CDR3 DNA sequence: TGTGCCAGCAGCACAATGAGGGGGAGATACAATGAGCAGTTCTTC. Amino acids: CASSTMRGRYNEQFF.

The J gene is TRBJ1-1, the V gene TRBV5-4; a weak D match, TRBD1 (6 bases). CDR3 length equals 14 residues. Per germline, CDR1 SGHNT and CDR2 YYREEE (reference sequence). V was pared by 0 bases and J by 0 bases, with 6 bases between. The CDR3 region is CASSLGQVNTEAFF. The CDR3 DNA sequence: TGTGCCAGCAGCTTGGGACAGGTGAACACTGAAGCTTTCTTT.

There are a few counts of this clone. The rearrangement joins TRBV6-1 to TRBJ2-7, with D possibly TRBD2 on 6 matching bases. CDR1 and CDR2 from the germline V gene are MNHNS and SASEGT. The CDR3 consists of 13 residues. Trimming shortened V by 8 bases and J by 2 bases, and 13 bases separated the two germline ends. The CDR3 here is CASRIGEAYEQYF. CDR3 coding DNA: TGTGCCAGCCGGATTGGGGAGGCCTACGAGCAGTACTTC.

The chain joins TRBV7-2 to TRBJ2-7; perhaps TRBD1 as D (6 bases). CDR3 length: 15 residues. Trimming took 3 bases from V and 4 from J, leaving 16 bases between them. CDR1 is SGHTA, CDR2 FQGNSA, per germline. In DNA, the CDR3 is TGTGCCAGCAGCTTGTGGGGGACACCTCAATACGAGCAGTACTTC. It codes for CASSLWGTPQYEQYF.

CDR3 DNA: TGTGCCAGCAGGGGGGGGGATTGGGAGACCCAGTACTTC. This gives the protein CASRGGDWETQYF. The chain carries TRBV6-1 and TRBJ2-5; 7 bases are shared with TRBD2. Unmatched junction bases numbered 6, after V lost 6 bases and J lost 5 bases. The germline gives CDR1 MNHNS, CDR2 SASEGT. The CDR3 runs to 13 residues.

V and J are TRBV7-9 and TRBJ1-1, with 8 bases identical to TRBD1. Germline V lookup: CDR1 SEHNR, CDR2 FQNEAQ (reference sequence). The CDR3 contains 14 residues. Germline trimming cut 9 bases from V and 1 base from J; bases unmatched to any gene: 7. CDR3 sequence reads: CASRKGQANTEAFF. The CDR3 nucleotides are TGTGCCAGTCGGAAGGGACAGGCGAACACTGAAGCTTTCTTT.

The V call is TRBV27, the J call TRBJ2-3, with TRBD2 matching over 9 bases. The germline gives CDR1 MNHEY, CDR2 SMNVEV (reference sequence). The CDR3 covers 15 residues. The ends lost 4 bases at V and 6 bases at J; junction bases unmatched: 8. The CDR3 nucleotides are TGTGCCAGCAGTTCCTTAGCGGGGGCGAAGGATACGCAGTATTTT. Translation: CASSSLAGAKDTQYF.

The chain is built from TRBV30 and TRBJ2-2, with a tentative D call TRBD1 (6 bases). V was pared by 1 base and J by 8 bases, with 20 bases between. The CDR3 spans 16 residues. CDR1 is GTSNPN, CDR2 SVGIG, per germline (reference sequence). As DNA, the CDR3 is TGTGCCTGGAGTGGAGAGGCCAGGGGTATTTCAGGGGAGCTGTTTTTT. Its translation is CAWSGEARGISGELFF.

This clone was counted only a few times. V is TRBV4-3 and J is TRBJ1-1, with unresolved D. This CDR3 spans 13 amino acids. The germline gives CDR1 LGHNA, CDR2 YSLEER. V was trimmed by 3 bases and J by 10 bases, leaving 15 bases between them. In DNA form, the CDR3 reads TGCGCCAGCAGCCAGAGCCGAGGGCTCGGAGCTTTCTTT. It encodes CASSQSRGLGAFF.

The gene calls are TRBV7-8 and TRBJ2-7, with TRBD1 identical over 9 bases. CDR1 and CDR2 from the germline V gene are SGHVS and FQNEAQ. After removal of 4 bases from V and 4 bases from J, the junction contained 8 bases not matched to a gene. The CDR3 contains 15 residues. CDR3: CASSSLLDRGYEQYF. CDR3 nucleotides: TGTGCCAGCAGCTCCCTACTCGACAGGGGGTACGAGCAGTACTTC.

V gene TRBV10-2 combines with J gene TRBJ1-1, with D unresolved. Looked up from germline, CDR1 is WSHSY and CDR2 is SAAADI. With 1 base removed from V and 2 bases from J, the gap between germline ends came to 14 bases. This CDR3 has 16 residues. As DNA, the CDR3 is TGCGCCAGCAGTGAGTTGTCTTGGCAATTAAACACTGAAGCTTTCTTT. It codes for CASSELSWQLNTEAFF.

The chain recombines TRBV7-9 with TRBJ2-5, with D possibly matching TRBD2 (6 bases). CDR1 and CDR2 (germline): SEHNR, FQNEAQ (reference sequence). The CDR3 is 15 residues long. V lost 5 bases, J lost 5 bases, and 18 bases lay in between. CDR3 residues: CASSQLLALRETQYF. CDR3 sequence (DNA): TGTGCCAGCAGCCAACTACTAGCCCTGAGGGAGACCCAGTACTTC.

The rearrangement links TRBV18 to TRBJ2-7; maybe TRBD1 (6 bases). The length of the CDR3 is 13 residues. Germline assignment: CDR1 KGHSH and CDR2 LQKENI. V was trimmed by 2 bases and J by 7 bases, leaving 12 bases between them. CDR3 loop: CASSPTGLGEQYF. The CDR3 region has the DNA TGTGCCAGCTCACCAACAGGGTTAGGGGAGCAGTACTTC.

The chain couples TRBV10-1 to TRBJ1-1; 12 bases fit TRBD1. This CDR3 region has 16 residues. The V gene end was trimmed by 6 bases and the J gene end by 4 bases; junction bases not matched to a gene: 9. Germline V gene lookup returns CDR1 WNHNN and CDR2 SYGVQD (reference sequence). CDR3 nucleotides: TGCGCCAGCAGCTCTGGGACAGGGGGCGCCTTCACTGAAGCTTTCTTT. This translates into CASSSGTGGAFTEAFF.

This clone came up a few times. The chain uses TRBV27 and TRBJ1-6; D ambiguous. Per the germline V gene, CDR1 is MNHEY and CDR2 is SMNVEV (reference sequence). With 1 base removed from V and 8 bases from J, the gap between germline ends came to 9 bases. The CDR3 has 14 amino acids. CDR3 nucleotide sequence: TGTGCCAGCAGTTTATATGGGAGAGATTCACCCCTCCACTTT. Protein product: CASSLYGRDSPLHF.

J is TRBJ1-2 and V is TRBV5-1, with a weak D call TRBD1 (6 bases). Trimming shortened V by 5 bases and J by 2 bases, and 16 bases separated the two germline ends. The germline gives CDR1 SGHRS, CDR2 YFSETQ. CDR3 size: 15 residues. Here the CDR3 reads CASRTTTGVNYGYTF. The CDR3 DNA reads TGCGCCAGCAGAACGACGACAGGAGTAAACTATGGCTACACCTTC. Supplemented by reference TRBV5-1 and TRBJ1-2, the full variable domain reads KAGVTQTPRYLIKTRGQQVTLSCSPISGHRSVSWYQQTPGQGLQFLFEYFSETQRNKGNFPGRFSGRQFSNSRSEMNVSTLELGDSALYLCASRTTTGVNYGYTFGSGTRLTVV.

The V call is TRBV4-1, the J call TRBJ2-5, with D hard to call. The J call is uncertain, as TRBJ2-7 better fits the DNA end. The CDR3 extends over 14 amino acids. The germline gives CDR1 MGHRA, CDR2 YSYEKL. CDR3 residues: CASSLADNSYEQYF. CDR3 nucleotides: TGCGCCAGCAGCCTTGCAGACAACTCCTACGAGCAGTACTTC.

The chain combines TRBV5-4 with TRBJ2-3, with D possibly TRBD2 on 6 matching bases. Germline CDR1 SGHNT, CDR2 YYREEE (reference sequence). Trimming pared 4 bases from V and 2 bases from J, leaving 8 bases between. CDR3 length: 13 residues. CDR3 sequence (DNA): TGTGCCAGCAGCGGGGGGTCCACAGATACGCAGTATTTT. Its translation: CASSGGSTDTQYF.

The chain links TRBV27 to TRBJ1-5; 7 nucleotides align to TRBD1. Germline CDR1 and CDR2: MNHEY and SMNVEV (reference sequence). V was pared by 2 bases and J by 6 bases, with 4 bases of the junction left unmatched. CDR3 length: 14 residues. CDR3 protein: CASSLEGASQPQHF. The CDR3 DNA sequence: TGTGCCAGCAGTTTAGAGGGGGCCAGTCAGCCCCAGCATTTT.

This chain connects TRBV28 to TRBJ2-7; TRBD2 matches at 7 bases. Trimming at V came to 7 bases and at J to 2 bases, leaving 5 bases not matched to a gene. The length of the CDR3 is 13 residues. Germline V lookup: CDR1 MDHEN, CDR2 SYDVKM. CDR3 nucleotide sequence: TGTGCCAGCACGGTTGCGGGGGCCTACGAGCAGTACTTC. Amino acid sequence: CASTVAGAYEQYF.

The V gene is TRBV5-1, the J gene TRBJ2-5, with D perhaps matching TRBD1 (5 bases). The DNA end is more similar to TRBJ2-7, so the J call may be wrong. Germline CDR1 SGHRS, CDR2 YFSETQ. The CDR3 covers 14 residues. CDR3 residues: CASSTDSPGYEQYF. DNA of the CDR3: TGCGCCAGCAGTACAGACAGTCCCGGCTACGAGCAGTACTTC.

The V call is TRBV6-1, the J call TRBJ1-2, with 7 bases fitting TRBD1. The CDR3 sequence is 17 residues long. Germline V gene lookup returns CDR1 MNHNS and CDR2 SASEGT. V dropped 0 bases and J dropped 4; count of bases not matched to a gene: 11. In DNA, the CDR3 is TGTGCCAGCAGTGAAGCGCGGTTAGGGGACAGCGGCTATGGCTACACCTTC. It codes for CASSEARLGDSGYGYTF.